What follows is one T cell receptor beta chain and its context. The antigen is not known. The germline V gene has CDR1 SGHRS and CDR2 YFSETQ. This CDR3 comprises 14 residues. V gave up 4 bases and J gave up 4 bases; unmatched junction bases: 2. PCR amplification relied on 60 Vbeta primers (plus 13 Jbeta primers). Clones were sequenced by immunoSEQ multiplex PCR, and TCRdb holds only the in-frame ones, with some missing. The sample's table shows some 20,000 clones. These data originate in a study of cytomegalovirus exposure and HLA in healthy donors. The wider study: Unique TCR beta sequences numbering approximately 120 million came from around 180 million T cells in an earlier analysis. Study-wide results and limits: The majority of CMV-associated TCR beta chains were reported as apparently HLA-restricted in a later analysis. Prediction of most subjects' HLA-A and HLA-B alleles by TCR beta sequences was reportedly accurate.

Sequencing was done on a sample of PBMCs. This chain connects TRBV5-1 to TRBJ2-1, with TRBD1 identical over 10 bases. This receptor was obtained from a man between 60 and 75 years old in good health and CMV-seropositive. The CDR3 sequence is CASSRDRGYNEQFF. DNA for the CDR3: TGCGCCAGCAGCCGGGACAGGGGATACAATGAGCAGTTCTTC.